The next 3 T cell receptor beta chains were all read from a single sample in a study of T-cell reconstitution after alpha-beta-depleted transplantation in children. TCRbeta library preparation incorporated unique molecular identifiers. MiXCR, run by TCRdb on the PCR reads, gives a single entry per CDR3 protein. The sample carries over 200,000 distinct CDR3 sequences, under 9.5% recorded once. This specimen was PBMCs from the stem cell graft donor, taken from the stem cell graft. All receptors come from a human donor who donated a stem cell graft to a child with acute lymphoblastic leukemia.

This chain joins TRBV30 and TRBJ1-1; no reliable D call. The germline V and J ends were trimmed by 1 base and 7 bases, with 10 bases remaining between them. Germline-derived CDR1 and CDR2 are GTSNPN and SVGIG (reference sequence). This CDR3 has 12 amino acids. The CDR3: CAWSGRISEAFF. The CDR3 DNA is TGTGCCTGGAGTGGACGGATTAGTGAAGCTTTCTTT.

This clonotype appeared many times. The rearrangement uses TRBV7-6 and TRBJ1-1; 8 positions match TRBD1. The CDR3 covers 16 residues. The V and J ends lost 5 bases and 1 base, in that order; junction bases with no gene match: 9. Germline CDR1 SGHVS, CDR2 FNYEAQ. This CDR3 is CASSVDRVNPNTEAFF. CDR3 nucleotides: TGTGCCAGCAGCGTGGACAGGGTAAATCCGAACACTGAAGCTTTCTTT.

This clonotype occurred a few times. The J gene is TRBJ2-1, the V gene TRBV24-1; TRBD1 agrees at 9 bases. J lost 7 bases, V lost 9 bases, and 12 bases had no gene match. The CDR3 length is 15 residues. Per the germline V gene, CDR1 is KGHDR and CDR2 is SFDVKD. The CDR3 DNA reads as TGTGCCACCGCCGACCGGGACAGGGTAGGGAATGAGCAGTTCTTC. Its protein is CATADRDRVGNEQFF.